This T cell receptor beta chain comes out of a study of T cell responses to AZD1222 COVID-19 vaccine. Germline V lookup: CDR1 MNHEY, CDR2 SVGAGI. The CDR3 runs to 15 residues. The ends lost 5 bases at V and 4 bases at J; junction bases unmatched: 6. The protocol was immunoSEQ multiplex PCR, while the TCRdb copy is restricted to in-frame clones and leaves out a portion. Of about 160,000 clones listed, around 92% are singletons. The sample consisted of peripheral blood, taken 28 days after the second AZD1222 dose. V gene TRBV6-5 combines with J gene TRBJ1-3; 9 bases agree with TRBD1. This clonotype was sampled from an adult who received the AZD1222 COVID-19 vaccine. CDR3 in amino acids: CASSLTGGSGNTIYF. The CDR3 DNA sequence: TGTGCCAGCAGTCTGACAGGGGGTTCAGGAAACACCATATATTTT.